These T cell receptor beta chains were read from a single sample in a study of CDR3 diversity in severe acne. One entry per CDR3 protein, called by TCRdb with MiXCR from the PCR reads. The sample lists fewer than 90,000 distinct CDR3 sequences, under 60% seen once, with roughly an eighth in the top ten. Sequenced: blood. The source is a male donor in good health, without acne. Each CDR3 is given with its conserved first and last residue. D genes are given only for firm matches. Expanded clones are given a class, and other clones once, few, many or no size at all.

>TRBV5-5|.|.|TRBJ2-5
TGCGCCAGCAGCCACCCCCCGGGTGGCGCCCTCCAAGAGACCCAGTACTTC
CASSHPPGGALQETQYF
>TRBV12-3/TRBV12-4|.|.|TRBJ2-7
TGTGCCAGCAGTTTAGGACTACTCTACGAGCAGTACTTC
CASSLGLLYEQYF
>TRBV15|.|.|TRBJ1-5
TGTGCCACCAGCAGAGAAGGGGGAGGGGGAAATCAGCCCCAGCATTTT
CATSREGGGGNQPQHF
>TRBV25-1|TRBD1|few|TRBJ1-5
TGTGCCAGCCGACAGGGATTGAATCAGCCCCAGCATTTT
CASRQGLNQPQHF
>TRBV6-1|.|.|TRBJ1-3
TGTGCCAGCAGTTACTCGTTCGACAGTCCTGGAAACACCATATATTTT
CASSYSFDSPGNTIYF
>TRBV20-1|.|medium-sized|TRBJ1-1
TGCCAGCCGAGAAGGAACACTGAAGCTTTCTTT
CQPRRNTEAFF
>TRBV4-2|.|few|TRBJ2-7
TGTGCCAGCAGCCAAGACGGGACCTCGACCTACGAGCAGTACTTC
CASSQDGTSTYEQYF
>TRBV5-6|.|many|TRBJ1-5
TGTGCCAGCAGTTCATGGAAGGGTGCGGGCAATCAGCCCCAGCATTTT
CASSSWKGAGNQPQHF
>TRBV2|.|.|TRBJ1-5
TGTGCCAGCAGTGAAGGTGCCTATAGCAATCAGCCCCAGCATTTT
CASSEGAYSNQPQHF
>TRBV6-5|.|many|TRBJ1-1
TGTGCCAGCAGTTACGAGCAGGGAACTGAAGCTTTCTTT
CASSYEQGTEAFF
>TRBV7-6|.|many|TRBJ1-1
TGTGCCAGCAGCTTTTCAGGCGGCTCGGGTGGTGAAGCTTTCTTT
CASSFSGGSGGEAFF
>TRBV19|.|.|TRBJ1-2
TGTGCCAGTGTCCCTTTTAGAGTGGCTATATTCTTACGTGCTAACTATGGCTACACCTTC
CASVPFRVAIFLRANYGYTF
>TRBV24-1|.|.|TRBJ1-2
TGTGCCACCAGTGAGGACGGGAACTATGGCTACACCTTC
CATSEDGNYGYTF
>TRBV20-1|TRBD1|.|TRBJ1-4
TGCGGTGCTAGAGAGTTCCGCGCGGGGGACAGCGAAAAACTGTTTTTT
CGAREFRAGDSEKLFF
>TRBV24-1|.|.|TRBJ1-2
TGTGCCACCTGCCGCGGGACTAACTATGGCTACACCTTC
CATCRGTNYGYTF